These 10 T cell receptor beta chains were sequenced from one sample in a study of T cell responses to AZD1222 COVID-19 vaccine. The assay was immunoSEQ multiplex PCR, and TCRdb's table has in-frame clones only and misses some. The data contain some 130,000 clones, about nine tenths of them singletons. The sample consisted of peripheral blood, taken 28 days after the second AZD1222 dose. The receptor source for this set is an adult who received the AZD1222 COVID-19 vaccine.

The genes are TRBV11-2 and TRBJ2-1; TRBD2 matches at 13 bases. The ends lost 1 base at V and 12 bases at J; junction bases unmatched: 9. The CDR3 spans 16 residues. CDR1 is SGHAT and CDR2 is FQNNGV in the germline V gene. CDR3 coding DNA: TGTGCCAGCAGCTTAGTAGCTGGACTAGCGGGAGCCCGGCAGTTCTTC. Translating gives CASSLVAGLAGARQFF.

V is TRBV6-5 and J is TRBJ2-2; D may match TRBD1 or TRBD2 (5 bases each). V was pared by 4 bases and J by 6 bases, with 15 bases between. CDR1 is MNHEY and CDR2 is SVGAGI in the germline V gene. The length of the CDR3 is 15 residues. The CDR3 loop is CASSLAGAGPGELFF. The CDR3 nucleotides are TGTGCCAGCAGTTTGGCCGGGGCCGGGCCCGGGGAGCTGTTTTTT.

This clone was observed a single time. The chain joins TRBV7-2 to TRBJ1-6; D gene unclear. The CDR3 runs 15 residues. Germline assignment: CDR1 SGHTA and CDR2 FQGNSA. Trimming shortened V by 6 bases and J by 2 bases, and 11 bases separated the two germline ends. DNA for the CDR3: TGTGCCAGCAGATCGACCGGGACCTATAATTCACCCCTCCACTTT. Its protein product is CASRSTGTYNSPLHF.

The chain carries TRBV3-1 (or the pseudogene TRBV3-2) and TRBJ1-3; unclear D gene. The CDR3 is made up of 14 amino acids. The germline gives CDR1 LGHDT, CDR2 YNNKEL (reference sequence). Trimming left V 4 bases short and J 4 bases short, with 11 bases between. The CDR3 sequence is CASSPNYAGNTIYF. The DNA for the CDR3 is TGTGCCAGCAGCCCGAATTATGCGGGAAACACCATATATTTT.

The chain couples TRBV2 to TRBJ1-2; TRBD1 matches 7 bases. The CDR3 length is 12 residues. Unmatched junction bases numbered 4, after V lost 8 bases and J lost 4 bases. Germline CDR1 reads SNHLY; CDR2 reads FYNNEI. Here the CDR3 DNA reads TGTGCCAGCCTCAGGGGGGGCTATGGCTACACCTTC. Translated, it gives CASLRGGYGYTF.

This clone was observed once. The chain links TRBV28 to TRBJ1-5; D is unclear. This CDR3 region has 13 residues. V lost 3 bases and J 2 bases, leaving 5 bases between the germline ends. Germline assignment: CDR1 MDHEN and CDR2 SYDVKM. Here the CDR3 reads CASSFYGNQPQHF. The DNA of the CDR3 is TGTGCCAGCAGTTTTTATGGCAATCAGCCCCAGCATTTT.

This clone was seen once. The rearrangement joins TRBV28 to TRBJ1-5; 9 nucleotides align to TRBD1. Germline V gene data show CDR1 as MDHEN and CDR2 as SYDVKM. With 3 bases clipped from V and 1 base from J, the junction kept 7 bases outside the gene matches. This CDR3 has 17 residues. CDR3 nucleotide sequence: TGTGCCAGCAGTTTTCCACAGGGGGCGATAAGCAATCAGCCCCAGCATTTT. Its translation: CASSFPQGAISNQPQHF.

J is TRBJ1-2 and V is TRBV28, with 9 bases identical to TRBD1. Germline CDR1 MDHEN, CDR2 SYDVKM. The CDR3 has 14 amino acids. J lost 2 bases, V lost 7 bases, and 5 bases had no gene match. The CDR3 DNA reads TGTGCCAGCATTGGACAGGGGCTAAACTATGGCTACACCTTC. Amino acids: CASIGQGLNYGYTF.

The chain combines TRBV15 with TRBJ1-1; D is ambiguous. Germline CDR1 is LNHNV and CDR2 is YYDKDF (reference sequence). With 2 bases removed from V and 1 base from J, the gap between germline ends came to 11 bases. The CDR3 contains 15 residues. This CDR3 reads CATSRNTVSNTEAFF. As DNA, the CDR3 is TGTGCCACCAGCAGAAACACGGTTTCGAACACTGAAGCTTTCTTT.

The V gene is TRBV14, the J gene TRBJ1-1; possible D gene TRBD1, 5 bases. Germline-derived CDR1 and CDR2 are SGHDN and FVKESK. This CDR3 is built from 13 residues. V was trimmed by 4 bases and J by 4 bases, leaving 10 bases between them. CDR3: CASSRGGGTEAFF. In DNA form, the CDR3 reads TGTGCCAGCAGCCGAGGTGGGGGCACTGAAGCTTTCTTT. Supplemented by reference TRBV14 and TRBJ1-1, the full variable domain reads EAGVTQFPSHSVIEKGQTVTLRCDPISGHDNLYWYRRVMGKEIKFLLHFVKESKQDESGMPNNRFLAERTGGTYSTLKVQPAELEDSGVYFCASSRGGGTEAFFGQGTRLTVV.